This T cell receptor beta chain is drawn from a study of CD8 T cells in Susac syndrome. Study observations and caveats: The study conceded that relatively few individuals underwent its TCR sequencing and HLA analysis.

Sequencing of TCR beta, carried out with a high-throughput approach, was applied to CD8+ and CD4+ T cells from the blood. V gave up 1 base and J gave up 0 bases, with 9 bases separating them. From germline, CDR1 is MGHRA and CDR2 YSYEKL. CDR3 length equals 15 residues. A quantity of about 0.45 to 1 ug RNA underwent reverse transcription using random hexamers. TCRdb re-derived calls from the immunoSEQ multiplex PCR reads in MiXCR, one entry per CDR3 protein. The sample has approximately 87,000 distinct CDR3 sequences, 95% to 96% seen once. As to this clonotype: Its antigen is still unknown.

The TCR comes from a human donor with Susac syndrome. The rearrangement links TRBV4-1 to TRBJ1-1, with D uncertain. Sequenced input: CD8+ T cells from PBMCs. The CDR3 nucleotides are TGCGCCAGCAGCCAAGTAGAGGATATGAACACTGAAGCTTTCTTT. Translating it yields CASSQVEDMNTEAFF.